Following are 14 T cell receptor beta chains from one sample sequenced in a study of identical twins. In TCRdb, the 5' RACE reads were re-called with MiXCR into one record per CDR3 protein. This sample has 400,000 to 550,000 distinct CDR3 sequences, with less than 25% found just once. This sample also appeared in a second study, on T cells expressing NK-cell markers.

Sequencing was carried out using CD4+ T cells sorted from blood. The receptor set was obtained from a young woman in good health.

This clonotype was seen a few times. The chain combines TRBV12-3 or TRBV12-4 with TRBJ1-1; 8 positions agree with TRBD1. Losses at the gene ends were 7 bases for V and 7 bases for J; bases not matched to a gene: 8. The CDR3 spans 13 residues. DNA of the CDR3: TGTGCCAGCATTCGCAGGGGGCGTCTTGAAGCTTTCTTT. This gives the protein CASIRRGRLEAFF.

The chain's CDR3 is CSPGREYGYTF. CDR3 coding DNA: TGCAGTCCGGGACGGGAGTATGGCTACACCTTC. The chain has TRBV20-1 and TRBJ1-2; D is possibly TRBD1 (5 bases). This CDR3 comprises 11 residues. The V end lost 8 bases, the J end lost 5 bases, and 12 bases lay between the germline ends. Germline V gives CDR1 DFQATT, CDR2 SNEGSKA (reference sequence).

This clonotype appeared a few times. The CDR3 DNA sequence: TGTGCCAGCAGTTACTCGAGGCGCGTGGGCACTGAAGCTTTCTTT. Translation gives CASSYSRRVGTEAFF. V is TRBV6-5 and J is TRBJ1-1; D gene ambiguous. V was clipped by 0 bases and J by 4 bases, with 12 bases between them. This CDR3 region has 15 residues. Germline V gene data show CDR1 as MNHEY and CDR2 as SVGAGI.

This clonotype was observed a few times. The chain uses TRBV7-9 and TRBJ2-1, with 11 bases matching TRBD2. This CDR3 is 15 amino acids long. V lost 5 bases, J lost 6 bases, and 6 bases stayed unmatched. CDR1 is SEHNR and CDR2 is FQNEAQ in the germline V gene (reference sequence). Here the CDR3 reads CASSAGTSGLNEQFF. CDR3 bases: TGTGCCAGCAGCGCCGGGACTAGCGGACTCAATGAGCAGTTCTTC.

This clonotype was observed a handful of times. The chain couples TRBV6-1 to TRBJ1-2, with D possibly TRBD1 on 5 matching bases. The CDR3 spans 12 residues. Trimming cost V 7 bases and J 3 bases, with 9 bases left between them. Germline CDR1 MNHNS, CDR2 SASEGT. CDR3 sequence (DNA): TGTGCCAGCATAGGGGATCACTATGGCTACACCTTC. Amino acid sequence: CASIGDHYGYTF.

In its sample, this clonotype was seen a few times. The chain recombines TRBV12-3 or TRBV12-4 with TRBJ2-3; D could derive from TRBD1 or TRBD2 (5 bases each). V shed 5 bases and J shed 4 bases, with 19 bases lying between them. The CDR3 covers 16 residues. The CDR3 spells CASSRYGTLAPDTQYF. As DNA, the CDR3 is TGTGCCAGCAGTAGGTATGGGACCCTCGCACCAGATACGCAGTATTTT.

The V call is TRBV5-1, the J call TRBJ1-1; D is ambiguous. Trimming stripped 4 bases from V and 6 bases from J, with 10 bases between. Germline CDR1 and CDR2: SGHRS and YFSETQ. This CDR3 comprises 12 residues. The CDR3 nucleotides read TGCGCCAGCAGCCCCGGGCCCCCTGAAGCTTTCTTT. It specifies CASSPGPPEAFF.

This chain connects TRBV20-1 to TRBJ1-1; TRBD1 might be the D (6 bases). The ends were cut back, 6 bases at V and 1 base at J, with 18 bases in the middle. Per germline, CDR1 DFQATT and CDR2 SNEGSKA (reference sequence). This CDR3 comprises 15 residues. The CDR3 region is CSADGIGQRNTEAFF. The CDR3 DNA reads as TGCAGTGCCGACGGAATAGGACAGCGGAACACTGAAGCTTTCTTT.

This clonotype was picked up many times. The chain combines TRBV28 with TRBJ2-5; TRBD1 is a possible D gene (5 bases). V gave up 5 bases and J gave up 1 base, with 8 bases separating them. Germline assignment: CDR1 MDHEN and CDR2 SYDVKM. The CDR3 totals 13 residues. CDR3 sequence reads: CASSRTFQETQYF. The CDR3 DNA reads TGTGCCAGCAGTCGGACATTCCAAGAGACCCAGTACTTC.

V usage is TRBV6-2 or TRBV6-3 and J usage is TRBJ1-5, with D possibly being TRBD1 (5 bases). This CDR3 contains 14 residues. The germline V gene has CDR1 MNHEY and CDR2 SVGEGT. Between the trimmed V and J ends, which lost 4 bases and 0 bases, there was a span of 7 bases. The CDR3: CASSWGGSNQPQHF. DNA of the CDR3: TGTGCCAGCAGTTGGGGGGGTAGCAATCAGCCCCAGCATTTT.

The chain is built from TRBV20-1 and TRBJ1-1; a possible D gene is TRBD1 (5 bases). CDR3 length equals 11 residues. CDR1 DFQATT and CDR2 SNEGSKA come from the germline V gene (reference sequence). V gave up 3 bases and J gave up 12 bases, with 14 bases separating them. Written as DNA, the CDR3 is TGCAGTGCTAGGGGGGGAAAAGGACCTTTCTTT. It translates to CSARGGKGPFF.

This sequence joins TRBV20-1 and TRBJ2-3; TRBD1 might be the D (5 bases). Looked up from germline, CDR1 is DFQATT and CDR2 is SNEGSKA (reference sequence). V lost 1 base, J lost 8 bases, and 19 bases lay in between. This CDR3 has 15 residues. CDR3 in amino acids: CSARGQKSSPTTQYF. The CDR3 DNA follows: TGCAGTGCTAGAGGACAGAAATCGAGCCCAACTACGCAGTATTTT.

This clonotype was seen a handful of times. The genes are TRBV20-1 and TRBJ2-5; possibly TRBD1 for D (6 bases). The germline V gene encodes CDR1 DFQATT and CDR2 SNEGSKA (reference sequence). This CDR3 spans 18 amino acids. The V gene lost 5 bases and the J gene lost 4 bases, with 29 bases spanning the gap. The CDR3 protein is CSADAPGHPTSSVETQYF. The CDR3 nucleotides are TGCAGTGCTGATGCTCCGGGACACCCGACTTCATCGGTAGAGACCCAGTACTTC.

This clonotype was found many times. This CDR3 is CASSLTSGSNEQFF. CDR3 coding DNA: TGTGCCAGCAGCTTGACTAGCGGAAGCAATGAGCAGTTCTTC. This sequence joins TRBV5-6 and TRBJ2-1; TRBD2 agrees at 8 bases. CDR3 length: 14 residues. V was clipped by 1 base and J by 6 bases; unmatched bases: 3. Germline V gene lookup returns CDR1 SGHDT and CDR2 YYEEEE.